This is a list of T cell receptor beta chains from one sample in a study of shared clonotypes between healthy human individuals. Assay: immunoSEQ multiplex PCR; the TCRdb copy retains only in-frame clones and omits some. The sample holds around 1.1 million clones, approximately 75% seen once. What was sequenced was memory CD4+ T cells from PBMCs. Receptors were obtained from a man between 18 and 35 years old in good health. Some clones in this sample may be carry-over from other donors' samples. The conserved cysteine and the conserved F or W are not part of the CDR3 here. Expanded clones get a size class; other rows say once, few or many, or leave the size out.

TRBV25-1,once,TRBJ2-7,ASSRLALSEQY
TRBV5-8,-,TRBJ2-1,ASSLAKTGYNEQF
TRBV2,-,TRBJ2-4,ASSPDTAKNIQY
TRBV2,-,TRBJ2-5,ASSANLAGEETQY
TRBV18,-,TRBJ1-3,ASSPLQGVSGNTIY
TRBV14,-,TRBJ1-3,ASSRWGRKGNTIY
TRBV19,-,TRBJ2-7,ASSMEVTGATYEQY
TRBV5-1,-,TRBJ2-3,ASSLAARTGDTQY
TRBV28,-,TRBJ1-3,ASSLWLSGNTIY
TRBV6-4,-,TRBJ2-2,ASTANTGELF
TRBV25-1,-,TRBJ2-7,ASSVTGGTYEQY
TRBV7-2,-,TRBJ2-2,ASSLGGGTGELF
TRBV5-1,-,TRBJ2-7,ASSLRTGYEQY
TRBV5-5,-,TRBJ2-2,ASSTTSTNTGELF
TRBV11-3,-,TRBJ2-1,ASSHSVGQVVDEQF
TRBV5-4,-,TRBJ1-3,ASSPGGLTSGNTIY
TRBV7-2,-,TRBJ2-1,ASRGTSQHPVPLGNEQF
TRBV19,-,TRBJ2-7,ASSIVPLSIGRYEQY
TRBV7-3,-,TRBJ2-7,ASSLSAGAYEQY
TRBV14,-,TRBJ2-5,ASSQELVETQY
TRBV27,-,TRBJ1-5,ASREQAGRVYQPQH
TRBV6-1,-,TRBJ1-5,ASRQTGYNQPQH
TRBV2,-,TRBJ1-1,ASSGDRARNTEAF
TRBV21-1,-,TRBJ1-3,ASSQSRRTIY
TRBV4-3,-,TRBJ1-5,ASSQDLGRLNQPQH
TRBV27,few,TRBJ2-7,ASSPIGDLREQY
TRBV4-1,-,TRBJ1-1,ASSQIGRRTFGTEAF
TRBV7-9,-,TRBJ2-5,ASSLETQY
TRBV4-2,-,TRBJ1-6,ASSQGIQLNSPLH
TRBV4-1,-,TRBJ2-3,ARAADTQY
TRBV29-1,-,TRBJ2-7,SVVPNEYEQY
TRBV5-1,few,TRBJ2-2,ASSVRTGGDTGELF
TRBV4-1,-,TRBJ1-6,ASTLTVSDNSPLH
TRBV7-9,-,TRBJ2-7,ASSLGVAYEQY
TRBV5-1,-,TRBJ2-7,ASSPGFGTGHEQY
TRBV2,-,TRBJ2-7,ASNRIIAGGPYSYEQY
TRBV11-2,-,TRBJ2-5,ASSLQGRTQETQY